These 3 T cell receptor beta chains were all obtained from the same sample, sequenced in a study of blood T cell repertoires in COVID-19. Repertoires were generated with immunoSEQ multiplex PCR, while TCRdb's copy carries only in-frame clones and drops some. The data show roughly 140,000 clones, with 80% seen just once and 13% held by the top ten. The sequencing sample was made of peripheral blood. These receptors were collected from a man between 60 and 75 years old with active or convalescent COVID-19.

Only a few counts were recorded for this clone. V gene TRBV19 combines with J gene TRBJ2-7; maybe TRBD1 (8 bases). V was clipped by 6 bases and J by 1 base, with 16 bases between them. The germline V gene encodes CDR1 LNHDA and CDR2 SQIVND (reference sequence). The CDR3 is made up of 15 amino acids. CDR3 residues: CASSPRGDRSYEQYF. DNA of the CDR3: TGTGCCAGTAGCCCCCGGGGGGACAGGTCCTACGAGCAGTACTTC.

This clone turned up a few times. The rearrangement uses TRBV2 and TRBJ2-1; 8 nucleotides match TRBD2. CDR3 length: 14 amino acids. V was clipped by 3 bases and J by 9 bases; unmatched bases: 7. The germline V gene has CDR1 SNHLY and CDR2 FYNNEI. CDR3 DNA sequence: TGTGCCAGCAGTGACGGACTAGCTAGCGGTGAGCAGTTCTTC. It codes for CASSDGLASGEQFF.

This clone was counted a few times. The chain recombines TRBV29-1 with TRBJ1-1; 7 bases agree with TRBD1. After removal of 6 bases from V and 5 bases from J, the junction contained 6 bases not matched to a gene. The CDR3 loop spans 12 amino acids. Germline V CDR1 and CDR2: SQVTM, ANQGSEA. The CDR3 loop reads CSVLTGVTEAFF. CDR3 coding DNA: TGCAGCGTCCTAACAGGGGTAACTGAAGCTTTCTTT.